The present T cell receptor beta chain was sequenced within a study of T-cell reconstitution after alpha-beta-depleted transplantation in children. This clonotype was observed a handful of times. The antigen is undetermined. Trimming took 0 bases from V and 0 from J, leaving 5 bases between them. This CDR3 region has 15 residues. A library of TCRbeta sequences, prepared with unique molecular identifiers, was generated. TCRdb processed the PCR reads anew with MiXCR; each CDR3 protein has one entry. The data hold approximately 980,000 distinct CDR3 sequences, with around 30% observed a single time. Points from the study as a whole: Newly made T cells mostly supplied T-cell counts and diversity one year after transplant. Reportedly, alpha-beta T cells present about two months post-transplant originated from several hundred expanded clones of graft origin.

The chain is built from TRBV12-3 or TRBV12-4 and TRBJ2-2; D unresolved. The starting material was PBMCs, mostly from graft donor cells, obtained 360 days after TCRalphabeta/CD19-depleted stem cell transplant. The receptor comes from a boy in the first two years of life who had a stem cell transplant for SCID, so the T cells may come from the graft donor. CDR3 sequence reads: CASSLALPNTGELFF. CDR3 coding DNA: TGTGCCAGCAGTTTAGCGCTCCCGAACACCGGGGAGCTGTTTTTT.